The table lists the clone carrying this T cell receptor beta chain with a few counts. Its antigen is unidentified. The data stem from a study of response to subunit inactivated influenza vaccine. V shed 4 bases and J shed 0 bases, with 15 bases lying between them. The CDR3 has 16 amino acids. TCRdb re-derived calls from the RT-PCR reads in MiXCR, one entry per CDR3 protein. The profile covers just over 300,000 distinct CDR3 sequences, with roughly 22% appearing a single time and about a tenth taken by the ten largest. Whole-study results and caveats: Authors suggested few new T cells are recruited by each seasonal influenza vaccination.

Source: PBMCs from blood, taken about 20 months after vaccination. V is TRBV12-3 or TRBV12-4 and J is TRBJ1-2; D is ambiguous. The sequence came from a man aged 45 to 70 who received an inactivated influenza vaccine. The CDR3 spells CASSYRIERSNYGYTF. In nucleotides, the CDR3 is TGTGCCAGCAGTTACCGGATCGAGCGGTCTAACTATGGCTACACCTTC.